A selection of T cell receptor beta chains follows, all from one sample in a study of T cells after yellow fever vaccination. TCRdb recomputed calls from the 5' RACE reads with MiXCR, one row per CDR3 protein. The data show around 100,000 distinct CDR3 sequences, 8% to 9.5% seen once. This material consisted of CD8+ T cells sorted from PBMCs, taken 45 days after the yellow fever booster vaccination. These receptors came from a man younger than 40 who received the YFV17D yellow fever vaccine. The CDR3 runs from the conserved cysteine through the conserved F or W. D genes are given only for firm matches. Size values are once, few and many counts, or a class for expanded clones, and some rows have none.

clone_size,d_call,j_call,v_call,cdr3_nt,cdr3_aa
many,NA,TRBJ2-5,TRBV7-2,TGTGCCAGCAGCTTAGTATGGACAATCCAAGAGACCCAGTACTTC,CASSLVWTIQETQYF
many,NA,TRBJ1-3,TRBV6-5,TGTGCCAGCAGTTACGGGGGGGTAAGCTCTGGAAACACCATATATTTT,CASSYGGVSSGNTIYF
NA,TRBD1,TRBJ2-3,TRBV24-1,TGTGCCACCAGTGATACGACCGGGACAGGGGGCCATAGCACAGATACGCAGTATTTT,CATSDTTGTGGHSTDTQYF
many,TRBD1,TRBJ1-1,TRBV6-5,TGTGCCAGCAGTCTTGGGACAGGTTATACTGAAGCTTTCTTT,CASSLGTGYTEAFF
many,TRBD2,TRBJ2-2,TRBV5-1,TGCGCCAGCAGGGTTGCGGGAGCGGACACCGGGGAGCTGTTTTTT,CASRVAGADTGELFF
many,NA,TRBJ1-2,TRBV15,TGTGCCACCAGCAGAGACGGGACCATTAACTATGGCTACACCTTC,CATSRDGTINYGYTF
many,NA,TRBJ2-4,TRBV11-2,TGTGCCAGCAGCTCTGAGTTGATAGCGAGCTTAGCCAAAAACATTCAGTACTTC,CASSSELIASLAKNIQYF
many,TRBD1,TRBJ2-7,TRBV28,TGTGCCAGCAGACAAGACAGGGCAAGCTCCTACGAGCAGTACTTC,CASRQDRASSYEQYF
many,NA,TRBJ2-1,TRBV7-2,TGTGCCAGCAGCTTATTCCTGGGCTCGCAGTTCTTC,CASSLFLGSQFF
few,NA,TRBJ1-5,TRBV7-2,TGTGCCAGCAGCTTAGTTACACACCTTCAGCCCCAGCATTTT,CASSLVTHLQPQHF
many,TRBD1,TRBJ2-1,TRBV4-3,TGCGCCAGCAGCGAAACACAGGGGGCGGAGGTGGGTGAGCAGTTCTTC,CASSETQGAEVGEQFF
few,TRBD2,TRBJ2-1,TRBV6-2/TRBV6-3,TGTGCCAGCAGTTACTTAGCGGGAGCTAGCAATGAGCAGTTCTTC,CASSYLAGASNEQFF
many,NA,TRBJ2-3,TRBV7-2,TGTGCCAGCAGCCCCAACCTATTACTACCTCCAGATACGCAGTATTTT,CASSPNLLLPPDTQYF
many,NA,TRBJ2-3,TRBV27,TGTGCCAGCAGACCCAACCTGAGAAACACAGATACGCAGTATTTT,CASRPNLRNTDTQYF
many,NA,TRBJ2-7,TRBV5-1,TGCGCCAGCAGCGGGACGGCAAGCTCCTACGAGCAGTACTTC,CASSGTASSYEQYF
few,NA,TRBJ2-7,TRBV12-3/TRBV12-4,TGTGCCAGCAGTTTCAAGGGCAACCGAGGGGACGAGCAGTACTTC,CASSFKGNRGDEQYF
many,TRBD2,TRBJ2-3,TRBV7-3,TGTGCCAGCAGCTTAAGGGGGACTACCACGACAGATACGCAGTATTTT,CASSLRGTTTTDTQYF
many,NA,TRBJ2-7,TRBV15,TGTGCCACCAGCCTGGGGGGGGCTTACGAGCAGTACTTC,CATSLGGAYEQYF
many,TRBD2,TRBJ2-7,TRBV20-1,TGCAGTGAAGCGGGGGGCTCCTACGAGCAGTACTTC,CSEAGGSYEQYF
few,NA,TRBJ1-1,TRBV5-1,TGCGCCAGCAGCTTGGTGGGACATCCGAACACTGAAGCTTTCTTT,CASSLVGHPNTEAFF
many,TRBD2,TRBJ2-4,TRBV12-3/TRBV12-4,TGTGCCAGCAGTTTCGACCCCCCAGCGGGACCGGGGGACATTCAGTACTTC,CASSFDPPAGPGDIQYF
many,NA,TRBJ2-5,TRBV10-3,TGTGCCATCAAGACAAGCGGCCAAGAGACCCAGTACTTC,CAIKTSGQETQYF
many,NA,TRBJ2-7,TRBV7-9,TGTGCCAGCAGCCCCCTGGTTGCCGCCTGTCTATGCTACGAGCAGTACTTC,CASSPLVAACLCYEQYF
many,NA,TRBJ2-7,TRBV12-3/TRBV12-4,TGTGCCAGCAGTTTCCCAGGGGCCGAGCAGTACTTC,CASSFPGAEQYF
NA,TRBD1,TRBJ2-2,TRBV20-1,TGCAGTGCTAGAGTTTGGGACAGGGCGAACACCGGGGAGCTGTTTTTT,CSARVWDRANTGELFF
many,NA,TRBJ2-7,TRBV7-6,TGTGCCAGCAGCTTAGTGGGCGGCGAAGGGGACGAGCAGTACTTC,CASSLVGGEGDEQYF
NA,NA,TRBJ2-7,TRBV4-3,TGCGCCAGCAGCCAAGATCTTTCAGGGACCTCCTACGAGCAGTACTTC,CASSQDLSGTSYEQYF
many,NA,TRBJ2-1,TRBV6-5,TGTGCCAGCAGTATTATGGGGGAGCAGTTCTTC,CASSIMGEQFF
many,NA,TRBJ2-1,TRBV6-5,TGTGCCATCAGTTCACTCGCCGGGACTCTCGAGGTCGATGAGCAGTTCTTC,CAISSLAGTLEVDEQFF
few,TRBD2,TRBJ2-7,TRBV7-2,TGTGCCAGCAGTCCGGGAAGCGGGACCGTCTACGAGCAGTACTTC,CASSPGSGTVYEQYF
NA,TRBD1,TRBJ2-5,TRBV27,TGTGCCAGCAGGATAGGCCCGGCGGCAGGGGGCGAAGAGACCCAGTACTTC,CASRIGPAAGGEETQYF
many,NA,TRBJ2-3,TRBV4-1,TGCGCCAGCAGCCAAGTAGTCGAACCGCATACGCAGTATTTT,CASSQVVEPHTQYF
many,NA,TRBJ2-1,TRBV12-3/TRBV12-4,TGTGCCAGCAGTTTCTTGGCGGAGGCCTACAATGAGCAGTTCTTC,CASSFLAEAYNEQFF